Shown below are 3 T cell receptor beta chains from a single sample sequenced in a study of early T cells in non-severe SARS-CoV-2 infection. One entry per CDR3 protein results from TCRdb running MiXCR on the 5' RACE reads. The table includes more than 40,000 distinct CDR3 sequences, more than 6.5% detected once. Material: whole blood. The receptors originated from an adult who was a healthcare worker with PCR-confirmed SARS-CoV-2 infection or an uninfected control (not recorded which).

This clonotype was counted at least ten times. The chain employs TRBV9 and TRBJ1-1; D unresolved. The CDR3 is 14 amino acids. The ends were cut back, 4 bases at V and 1 base at J, with 11 bases in the middle. The germline CDR1 and CDR2 sequences are SGDLS and YYNGEE. CDR3 region: CASSPHPENTEAFF. CDR3 coding DNA: TGTGCCAGCAGCCCCCACCCGGAGAACACTGAAGCTTTCTTT.

This clonotype was counted between two and nine times. The rearrangement joins TRBV4-1 to TRBJ2-3, with D perhaps TRBD2 (6 bases). The CDR3 has 17 residues. The V gene lost 0 bases and the J gene lost 10 bases, with 23 bases spanning the gap. Germline CDR1 reads MGHRA; CDR2 reads YSYEKL. The CDR3 DNA sequence: TGCGCCAGCAGCCAAGATACGGCGGGACCCGCTCGGGTTGCGCAGTATTTT. Amino acids: CASSQDTAGPARVAQYF.

The genes are TRBV20-1 and TRBJ2-1, with 10 bases aligning to TRBD1. This CDR3 has 13 amino acids. With V trimmed by 7 bases and J by 4 bases, 4 bases remained unmatched. The germline gives CDR1 DFQATT, CDR2 SNEGSKA (reference sequence). Here the CDR3 DNA reads TGCAGTGAGGACAGGGGGTATTACAATGAGCAGTTCTTC. Translation gives CSEDRGYYNEQFF.